One sample yielded the 2 T cell receptor beta chains listed below, sequenced in a study of T cells in Graves' hyperthyroidism and ophthalmopathy. RNA transcripts provided the source from which TCR beta CDR3 regions were amplified. The HTBI primer set was used in a first-round RT-PCR of the TCR CDR3. MiXCR, run by TCRdb on the multiplex PCR reads, gives a single entry per CDR3 protein. The sample contains over 150,000 distinct CDR3 sequences, over 15% of which appear only once. Sequenced material: blood. The source of these receptors is a woman aged 45-60 years with Graves' hyperthyroidism.

This clonotype has just a few counts. V and J are TRBV7-2 and TRBJ2-7; weak D call: TRBD2 (5 bases). The CDR3 sequence is 15 residues long. Per the germline V gene, CDR1 is SGHTA and CDR2 is FQGNSA. Trimming took 7 bases from V and 6 from J, leaving 22 bases between them. This CDR3 reads CASKTKDGNGFEQYF. CDR3 sequence (DNA): TGTGCCAGCAAAACAAAGGACGGGAATGGTTTCGAGCAGTACTTC.

The rearrangement joins TRBV12-3 or TRBV12-4 to TRBJ2-1; 16 bases are a match to TRBD2. The CDR3 has 17 amino acids. V was clipped by 5 bases and J by 6 bases; unmatched bases: 7. The CDR3 DNA reads TGTGCCAGCAGTATGGGACTAGCGGGAGGGCCGGTCAATGAGCAGTTCTTC. Its translation: CASSMGLAGGPVNEQFF.